Listed below are T cell receptor beta chains from one sample, sequenced in a study of cytomegalovirus exposure and HLA in healthy donors. Repertoires were generated with immunoSEQ multiplex PCR, while TCRdb's copy carries only in-frame clones and drops some. In the table there are around 130,000 clones, approximately 72% of which are singletons. Sequencing was done on a sample of PBMCs. Source of these receptors: a woman aged 60 to 75 in good health and CMV-seronegative. Each CDR3 is given with its conserved first and last residue. A D gene is named only where the DNA matches it firmly. A clone size is listed for some rows: how often the clone was seen (once, few, many), or a class if it is expanded.

j_gene	d_gene	v_gene	abundance	len	CDR3aa	CDR3nt
TRBJ2-7	TRBD1	TRBV6-1	.	19	CASSETRRTGGVSSYEQYF	TGTGCCAGCAGTGAAACGAGGAGGACAGGGGGCGTCAGCTCCTACGAGCAGTACTTC
TRBJ2-1	TRBD2	TRBV5-1	.	16	CASSFLMTSGGNEQFF	TGCGCCAGCAGCTTCTTGATGACTAGCGGGGGAAATGAGCAGTTCTTC
TRBJ1-1	.	TRBV19	few	13	CASSINRNTEAFF	TGTGCCAGTAGTATAAACAGGAACACTGAAGCTTTCTTT
TRBJ2-7	.	TRBV27	.	18	CASSSSGRRPPRRDEQYF	TGTGCCAGCAGTTCAAGCGGTAGACGACCCCCCCGGAGGGACGAGCAGTACTTC
TRBJ1-2	.	TRBV6-5	.	12	CASSPGGPLYTF	TGTGCCAGCAGTCCGGGGGGCCCACTCTACACCTTC
TRBJ2-5	TRBD2	TRBV5-1	.	17	CASSTRTSGGGQETQYF	TGCGCCAGCAGCACTCGGACTAGCGGGGGAGGGCAAGAGACCCAGTACTTC
TRBJ2-7	TRBD1	TRBV5-1	medium-sized	15	CASSINRGARNEQYF	TGCGCCAGCAGCATAAACAGGGGAGCGCGGAACGAGCAGTACTTC
TRBJ1-5	.	TRBV19	.	12	CASSIIDQPQHF	TGTGCCAGTAGTATTATCGATCAGCCCCAGCATTTT
TRBJ2-2	.	TRBV7-6	.	14	CASSLVRGTGELFF	TGTGCCAGCAGCTTGGTCCGGGGAACCGGGGAGCTGTTTTTT
TRBJ2-3	.	TRBV4-2	.	16	CASSRRDSGKEDTQYF	TGTGCCAGCAGCCGTCGGGACTCCGGTAAGGAGGATACGCAGTATTTT
TRBJ2-3	.	TRBV11-3	.	15	CASSIRRDLTYTQYF	TGTGCCAGCAGCATTAGGCGGGACTTGACCTATACGCAGTATTTT
TRBJ1-6	.	TRBV5-1	.	14	CASSNGQSNSPLHF	TGCGCCAGCAGCAACGGACAGAGTAATTCACCCCTCCACTTT
TRBJ1-2	.	TRBV11-2	few	12	CASSLQGYGYTF	TGTGCCAGCAGCCTACAGGGCTATGGCTACACCTTC
TRBJ1-1	.	TRBV6-5	.	13	CASRLQGVTEAFF	TGTGCCAGCAGGCTACAGGGTGTCACTGAAGCTTTCTTT
TRBJ1-4	TRBD1	TRBV6-1	.	17	CASSENIRGRVGEKLFF	TGTGCCAGCAGTGAAAATATCAGGGGGCGCGTTGGGGAAAAACTGTTTTTT
TRBJ2-7	TRBD2	TRBV5-1	.	16	CASSPQGSGGAHEQYF	TGCGCCAGCAGCCCCCAGGGTAGCGGGGGGGCCCACGAGCAGTACTTC
TRBJ2-7	.	TRBV7-8	.	12	CASRLDRFEQYF	TGTGCCAGCAGATTAGACAGATTCGAGCAGTACTTC
TRBJ2-7	.	TRBV15	.	15	CATSRERAGAGEQYF	TGTGCCACCAGCAGAGAACGTGCAGGGGCTGGCGAGCAGTACTTC
TRBJ2-1	TRBD1	TRBV7-9	few	16	CASSSPGQGVNNEQFF	TGTGCCAGCAGCTCTCCGGGACAGGGAGTCAACAATGAGCAGTTCTTC
TRBJ2-5	.	TRBV18	.	14	CASSPQAVQETQYF	TGTGCCAGCTCACCACAGGCGGTCCAAGAGACCCAGTACTTC
TRBJ2-7	.	TRBV19	.	14	CASSIAGVPREQYF	TGTGCCAGTAGTATAGCGGGGGTGCCGCGCGAGCAGTACTTC
TRBJ2-1	.	TRBV7-9	.	14	CASALSISGNEQFF	TGTGCCAGCGCCCTCTCCATATCGGGGAATGAGCAGTTCTTC
TRBJ2-7	TRBD2	TRBV6-5	.	13	CASSPAGVYEQYF	TGTGCCAGCAGTCCTGCGGGAGTATACGAGCAGTACTTC
TRBJ2-7	.	TRBV6-5	few	14	CASSSTGSSYEQYF	TGTGCCAGCAGTTCGACGGGGAGCTCCTACGAGCAGTACTTC
TRBJ2-3	TRBD2	TRBV27	.	15	CASSLTSGGTDTQYF	TGTGCCAGCAGTCTAACTAGCGGGGGGACAGATACGCAGTATTTT
TRBJ2-7	.	TRBV29-1	.	16	CSVSSTPPSSAYEQYF	TGCAGCGTCTCCTCTACCCCTCCTAGCTCTGCCTACGAGCAGTACTTC
TRBJ1-2	TRBD1	TRBV19	once	15	CASSIDGQGHYGYTF	TGTGCCAGTAGTATAGATGGACAGGGTCACTATGGCTACACCTTC
TRBJ1-5	TRBD1	TRBV29-1	.	14	CSVRTGEGNQPQHF	TGCAGCGTCCGGACAGGGGAGGGAAATCAGCCCCAGCATTTT
TRBJ2-2	.	TRBV7-9	.	15	CASSYGDFGTGELFF	TGTGCCAGCAGCTACGGGGACTTCGGCACCGGGGAGCTGTTTTTT
TRBJ1-2	.	TRBV9	.	15	CASSVGESRIYGYTF	TGTGCCAGCAGCGTAGGAGAAAGCAGGATCTATGGCTACACCTTC
TRBJ1-1	.	TRBV5-1	many	14	CASSLGPGNTEAFF	TGCGCCAGCAGCTTGGGTCCAGGGAACACTGAAGCTTTCTTT
TRBJ2-3	TRBD2	TRBV2	.	12	CASNPSGDTQYF	TGTGCCAGCAATCCTAGCGGGGATACGCAGTATTTT
TRBJ1-2	.	TRBV28	.	12	CASSQDFYGYTF	TGTGCCAGCAGTCAGGACTTTTATGGCTACACCTTC
TRBJ2-1	TRBD2	TRBV6-5	few	15	CASSYGSGGNNEQFF	TGTGCCAGCAGTTACGGTAGCGGGGGGAATAATGAGCAGTTCTTC
TRBJ1-2	TRBD1	TRBV28	.	15	CASSFLDRDPYGYTF	TGTGCCAGCAGTTTCTTGGACAGGGACCCCTATGGCTACACCTTC
TRBJ2-7	.	TRBV7-2	.	16	CASSLAGRGGTYEQYF	TGTGCCAGCAGCTTGGCTGGAAGGGGGGGGACCTACGAGCAGTACTTC
TRBJ2-7	TRBD2	TRBV28	.	13	CASTPGGRVEQYF	TGTGCCAGCACCCCGGGGGGGCGAGTCGAGCAGTACTTC
TRBJ1-5	.	TRBV6-1	.	13	CASSEGSYQPQHF	TGTGCCAGCAGTGAAGGGAGTTATCAGCCCCAGCATTTT
TRBJ1-2	.	TRBV5-1	.	13	CASSSDTNYGYTF	TGCGCCAGCAGCTCGGACACTAACTATGGCTACACCTTC
TRBJ2-3	.	TRBV19	few	12	CASRQSTDTQYF	TGTGCCAGTAGACAGAGCACAGATACGCAGTATTTT